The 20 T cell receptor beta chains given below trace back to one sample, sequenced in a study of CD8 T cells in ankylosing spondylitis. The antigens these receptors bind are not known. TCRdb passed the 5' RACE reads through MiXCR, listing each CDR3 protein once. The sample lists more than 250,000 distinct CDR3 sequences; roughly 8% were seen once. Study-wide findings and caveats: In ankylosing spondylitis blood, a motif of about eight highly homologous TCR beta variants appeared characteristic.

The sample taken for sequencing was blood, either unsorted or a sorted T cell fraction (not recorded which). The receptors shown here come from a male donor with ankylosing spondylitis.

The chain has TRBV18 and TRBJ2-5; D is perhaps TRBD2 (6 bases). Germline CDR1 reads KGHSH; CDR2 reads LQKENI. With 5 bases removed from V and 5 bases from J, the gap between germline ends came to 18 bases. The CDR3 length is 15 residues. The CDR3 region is CASSTSGTEMETQYF. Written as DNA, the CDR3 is TGTGCCAGCTCAACATCCGGGACTGAGATGGAGACCCAGTACTTC. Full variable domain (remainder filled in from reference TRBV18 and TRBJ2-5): NAGVMQNPRHLVRRRGQEARLRCSPMKGHSHVYWYRQLPEEGLKFMVYLQKENIIDESGMPKERFSAEFPKEGPSILRIQQVVRGDSAAYFCASSTSGTEMETQYFGPGTRLLVL.

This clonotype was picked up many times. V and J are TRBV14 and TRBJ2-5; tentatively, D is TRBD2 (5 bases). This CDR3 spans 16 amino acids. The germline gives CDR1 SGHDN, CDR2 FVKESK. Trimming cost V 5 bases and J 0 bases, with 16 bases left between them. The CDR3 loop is CASSVRHGVNQETQYF. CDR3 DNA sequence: TGTGCCAGCAGCGTCCGTCACGGGGTAAACCAAGAGACCCAGTACTTC.

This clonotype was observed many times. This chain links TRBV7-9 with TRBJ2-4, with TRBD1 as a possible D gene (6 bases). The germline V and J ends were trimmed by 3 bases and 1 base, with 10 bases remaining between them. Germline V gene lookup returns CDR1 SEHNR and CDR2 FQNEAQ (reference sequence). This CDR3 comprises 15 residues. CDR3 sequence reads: CASSLTQGAKNIQYF. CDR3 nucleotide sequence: TGTGCCAGCAGCTTGACTCAGGGGGCCAAAAACATTCAGTACTTC.

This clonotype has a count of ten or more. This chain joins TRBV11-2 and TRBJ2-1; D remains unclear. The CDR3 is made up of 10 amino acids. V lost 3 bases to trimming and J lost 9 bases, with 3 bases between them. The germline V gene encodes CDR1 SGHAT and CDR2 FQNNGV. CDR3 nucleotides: TGTGCCAGCAGCTTTAGTGAGCAGTTCTTC. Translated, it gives CASSFSEQFF.

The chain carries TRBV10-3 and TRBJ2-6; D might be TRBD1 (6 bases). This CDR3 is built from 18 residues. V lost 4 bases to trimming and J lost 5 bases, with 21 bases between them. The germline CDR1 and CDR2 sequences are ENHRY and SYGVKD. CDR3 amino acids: CAISGRRDTVDRANVLTF. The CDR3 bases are TGTGCCATCAGTGGACGCCGGGACACCGTTGATAGGGCCAACGTCCTGACTTTC.

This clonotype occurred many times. The chain's CDR3 is CASSLLGSQETQYF. The CDR3 DNA reads TGTGCCAGCAGCTTATTGGGCAGCCAAGAGACCCAGTACTTC. The chain uses TRBV7-3 and TRBJ2-5; D is undetermined. Between the trimmed V and J ends, which lost 2 bases and 1 base, there was a span of 8 bases. There are 14 residues in the CDR3. The germline CDR1 and CDR2 sequences are SGHTA and FQGTGA.

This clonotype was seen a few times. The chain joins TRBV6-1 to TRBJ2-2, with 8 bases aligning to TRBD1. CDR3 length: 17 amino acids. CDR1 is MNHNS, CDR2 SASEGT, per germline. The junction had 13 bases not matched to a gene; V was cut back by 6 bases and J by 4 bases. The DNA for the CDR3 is TGTGCCAGCAGCCCTACCCTCGGACAGGGATCCACCGGGGAGCTGTTTTTT. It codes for CASSPTLGQGSTGELFF.

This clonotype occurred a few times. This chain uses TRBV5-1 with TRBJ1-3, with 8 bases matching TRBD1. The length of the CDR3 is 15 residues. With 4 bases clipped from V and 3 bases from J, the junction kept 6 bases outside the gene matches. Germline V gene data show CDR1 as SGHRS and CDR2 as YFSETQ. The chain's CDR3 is CASSVGQAVGNTIYF. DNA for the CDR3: TGCGCCAGCAGCGTGGGACAGGCTGTTGGAAACACCATATATTTT.

CDR3 DNA sequence: TGTGCCAGCAGTTACCCCCGAGTAGGGCGGGGAGCAACTGATACGCAGTATTTT. It is translated as CASSYPRVGRGATDTQYF. The genes are TRBV6-5 and TRBJ2-3; possibly TRBD2 for D (6 bases). V lost 2 bases to trimming and J lost 6 bases, with 24 bases between them. CDR1 and CDR2 (germline): MNHEY, SVGAGI. The CDR3 sequence is 18 residues long.

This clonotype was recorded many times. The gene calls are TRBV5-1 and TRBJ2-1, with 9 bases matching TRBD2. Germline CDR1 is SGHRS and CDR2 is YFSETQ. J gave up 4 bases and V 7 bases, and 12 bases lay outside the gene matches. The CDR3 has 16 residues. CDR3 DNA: TGCGCCAGCCGGCGAGGAGCGGGAGGTAGTTACAATGAGCAGTTCTTC. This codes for CASRRGAGGSYNEQFF.

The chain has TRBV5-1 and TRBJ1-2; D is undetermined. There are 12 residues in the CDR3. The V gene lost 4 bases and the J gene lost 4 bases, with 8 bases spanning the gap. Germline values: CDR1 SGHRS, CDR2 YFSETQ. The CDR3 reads CASSVSLYGYTF. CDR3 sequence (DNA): TGCGCCAGCAGCGTGTCCCTCTATGGCTACACCTTC.

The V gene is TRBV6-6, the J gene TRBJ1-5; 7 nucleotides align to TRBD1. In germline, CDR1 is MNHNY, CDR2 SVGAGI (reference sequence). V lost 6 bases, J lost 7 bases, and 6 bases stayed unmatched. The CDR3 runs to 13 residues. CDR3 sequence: CASRGRDSQPQHF. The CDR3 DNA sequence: TGTGCCAGCAGGGGTCGGGACAGCCAGCCCCAGCATTTT.

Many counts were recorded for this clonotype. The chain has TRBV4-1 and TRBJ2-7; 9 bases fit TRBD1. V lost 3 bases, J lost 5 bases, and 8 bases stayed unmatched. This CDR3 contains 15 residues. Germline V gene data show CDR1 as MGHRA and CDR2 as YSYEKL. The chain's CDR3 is CASSQIGTGLHEQYF. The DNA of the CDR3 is TGCGCCAGCAGCCAGATAGGGACAGGGCTGCACGAGCAGTACTTC.

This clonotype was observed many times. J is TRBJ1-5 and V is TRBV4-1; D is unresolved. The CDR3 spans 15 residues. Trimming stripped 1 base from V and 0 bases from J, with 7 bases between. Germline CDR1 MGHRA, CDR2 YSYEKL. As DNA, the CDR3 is TGCGCCAGCAGCCAAGGATCCTATAGCAATCAGCCCCAGCATTTT. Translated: CASSQGSYSNQPQHF.

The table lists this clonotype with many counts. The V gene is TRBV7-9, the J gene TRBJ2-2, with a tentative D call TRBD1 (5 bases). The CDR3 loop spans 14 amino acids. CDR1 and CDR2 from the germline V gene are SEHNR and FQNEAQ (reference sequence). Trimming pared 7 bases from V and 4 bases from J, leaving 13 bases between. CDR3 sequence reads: CASMRTTFTGELFF. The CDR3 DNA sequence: TGTGCCAGCATGAGGACAACCTTCACCGGGGAGCTGTTTTTT.

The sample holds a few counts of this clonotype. The CDR3 spells CASSLGAGGSSYEQYF. CDR3 sequence (DNA): TGCGCCAGCAGCTTGGGTGCGGGGGGCAGCTCCTACGAGCAGTACTTC. The chain carries TRBV5-1 and TRBJ2-7, with 8 bases lining up with TRBD2. The CDR3 covers 16 residues. Germline V lookup: CDR1 SGHRS, CDR2 YFSETQ. After removal of 0 bases from V and 0 bases from J, the junction contained 5 bases not matched to a gene.

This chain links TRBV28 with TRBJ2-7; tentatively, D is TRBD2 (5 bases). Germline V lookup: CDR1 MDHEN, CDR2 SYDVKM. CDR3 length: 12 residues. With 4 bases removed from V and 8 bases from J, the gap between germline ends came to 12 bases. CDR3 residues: CASSSGRNQQYF. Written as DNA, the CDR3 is TGTGCCAGCAGTTCGGGAAGGAACCAGCAGTACTTC.

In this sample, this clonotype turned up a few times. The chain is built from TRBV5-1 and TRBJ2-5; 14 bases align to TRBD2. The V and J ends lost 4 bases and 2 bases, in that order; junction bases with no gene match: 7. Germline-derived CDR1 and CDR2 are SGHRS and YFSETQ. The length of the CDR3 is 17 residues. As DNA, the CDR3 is TGCGCCAGCAGCCTAGGGACTAGCGGGAGCTTTCAAGAGACCCAGTACTTC. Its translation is CASSLGTSGSFQETQYF.

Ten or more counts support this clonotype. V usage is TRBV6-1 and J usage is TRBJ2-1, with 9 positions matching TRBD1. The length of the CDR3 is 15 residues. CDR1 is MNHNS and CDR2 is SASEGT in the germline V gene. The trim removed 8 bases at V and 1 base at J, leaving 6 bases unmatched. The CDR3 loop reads CASPPGTGSYNEQFF. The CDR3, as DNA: TGTGCCAGCCCCCCTGGGACAGGGTCCTACAATGAGCAGTTCTTC.

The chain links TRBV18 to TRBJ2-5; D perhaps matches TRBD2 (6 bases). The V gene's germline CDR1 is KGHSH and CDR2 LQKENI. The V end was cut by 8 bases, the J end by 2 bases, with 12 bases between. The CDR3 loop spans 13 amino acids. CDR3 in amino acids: CASGGGVQETQYF. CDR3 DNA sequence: TGTGCCAGCGGGGGAGGAGTACAAGAGACCCAGTACTTC.